This paragraph reports one T cell receptor (beta chain). Its antigen remains unknown. A J-beta primer mix and a sample-barcoded 5' primer were used in a second PCR of roughly 6 to 11 cycles. TCRdb reprocessed the 5' RACE reads with MiXCR, giving one entry per CDR3 protein. The sample yields about 1.6 million distinct CDR3 sequences, roughly a third seen once. Samples each had at least 6 micrograms of total RNA extracted. The V gene end was trimmed by 1 base and the J gene end by 5 bases; junction bases not matched to a gene: 9. Germline CDR1 reads SGHTA; CDR2 reads FQGNSA. This CDR3 contains 17 residues. These data belong to a study of blood T cells in healthy people across ages. Study findings and constraints: Long-lived donors carried more naive CD4+ cells and greater diversity than aged donors. Significant beta diversity loss was already apparent by age approximately 36, declining roughly linearly. What prevented conclusive comparison of naive and antigen-experienced cells was that PBMCs were unsorted.

V and J are TRBV7-2 and TRBJ2-3; TRBD2 matches 10 bases. Sequencing was performed on blood. The origin of this receptor is a woman aged 25 to 39 in good health. The CDR3 loop is CASSLVPSGGSGDTQYF. DNA of the CDR3: TGTGCCAGCAGCTTAGTTCCTAGCGGGGGATCCGGAGATACGCAGTATTTT.